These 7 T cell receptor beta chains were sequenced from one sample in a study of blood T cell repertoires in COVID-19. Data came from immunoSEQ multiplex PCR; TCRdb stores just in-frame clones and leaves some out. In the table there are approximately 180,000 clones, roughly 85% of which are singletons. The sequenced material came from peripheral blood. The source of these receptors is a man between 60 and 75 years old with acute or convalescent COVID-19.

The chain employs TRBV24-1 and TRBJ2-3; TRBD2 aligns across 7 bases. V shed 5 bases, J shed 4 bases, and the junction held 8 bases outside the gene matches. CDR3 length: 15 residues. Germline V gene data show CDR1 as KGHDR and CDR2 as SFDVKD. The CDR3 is CATSVAGVGADTQYF. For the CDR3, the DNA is TGTGCCACCAGTGTGGCGGGAGTAGGCGCAGATACGCAGTATTTT.

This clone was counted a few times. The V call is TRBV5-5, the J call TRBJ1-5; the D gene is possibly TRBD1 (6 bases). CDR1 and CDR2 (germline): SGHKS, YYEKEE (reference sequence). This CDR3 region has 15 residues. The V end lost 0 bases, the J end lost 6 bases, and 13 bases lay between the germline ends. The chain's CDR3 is CASSLGPLGAQPQHF. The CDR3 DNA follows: TGTGCCAGCAGCTTGGGGCCCCTGGGGGCTCAGCCCCAGCATTTT.

CDR3 region: CASSTGLYNEQFF. Here the CDR3 DNA reads TGTGCCAGTAGTACGGGACTCTACAATGAGCAGTTCTTC. The chain joins TRBV19 to TRBJ2-1, with D possibly TRBD2 on 6 matching bases. Germline V gene lookup returns CDR1 LNHDA and CDR2 SQIVND (reference sequence). Trimming cost V 4 bases and J 3 bases, with 7 bases left between them. The CDR3 has 13 residues.

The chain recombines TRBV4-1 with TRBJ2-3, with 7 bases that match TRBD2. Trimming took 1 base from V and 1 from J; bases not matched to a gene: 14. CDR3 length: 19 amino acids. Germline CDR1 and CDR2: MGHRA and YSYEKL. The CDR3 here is CASSQVSPGLRRGTDTQYF. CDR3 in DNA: TGCGCCAGCAGCCAAGTTTCACCGGGACTACGGCGGGGCACAGATACGCAGTATTTT.

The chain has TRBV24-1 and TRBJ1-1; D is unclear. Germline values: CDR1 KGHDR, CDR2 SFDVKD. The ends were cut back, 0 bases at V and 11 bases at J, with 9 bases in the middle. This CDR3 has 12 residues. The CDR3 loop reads CATSDLTGGAFF. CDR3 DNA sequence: TGTGCCACCAGTGATTTGACCGGAGGGGCTTTCTTT.

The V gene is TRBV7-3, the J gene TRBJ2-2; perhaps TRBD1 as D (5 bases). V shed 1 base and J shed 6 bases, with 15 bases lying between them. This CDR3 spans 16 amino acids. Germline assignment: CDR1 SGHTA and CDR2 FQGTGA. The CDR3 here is CASSLMPPGIAGELFF. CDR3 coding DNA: TGTGCCAGCAGCTTAATGCCCCCAGGGATTGCCGGGGAGCTGTTTTTT.

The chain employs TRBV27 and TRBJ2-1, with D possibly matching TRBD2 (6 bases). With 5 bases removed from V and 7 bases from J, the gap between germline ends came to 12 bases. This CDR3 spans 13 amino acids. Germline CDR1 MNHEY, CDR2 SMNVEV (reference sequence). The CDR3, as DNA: TGTGCCAGCAGTCTGGGGGGTCGGAATGAGCAGTTCTTC. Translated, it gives CASSLGGRNEQFF.